What follows are 8 T cell receptor beta chains derived from one specimen sequenced in a study of T cell repertoires in cytomegalovirus infection. TCRdb re-called the reads through MiXCR, storing one row per CDR3 protein. The table lists a few hundred thousand distinct CDR3 sequences, around 9.5% of them singletons, with roughly 4% in the top ten. Sequencing used PBMCs. Receptors originate from a human donor in good health (CMV status not recorded). Some clones in this sample may be carry-over from other donors' samples.

This chain joins TRBV28 and TRBJ1-2, with 8 bases aligning to TRBD1. The junction had 3 bases not matched to a gene; V was cut back by 6 bases and J by 0 bases. The CDR3 has 14 amino acids. Germline lookup yields CDR1 MDHEN and CDR2 SYDVKM. DNA for the CDR3: TGTGCCAGCAGCACAGGGGGGCCTAACTATGGCTACACCTTC. Translated: CASSTGGPNYGYTF.

This clonotype has at least ten counts. This sequence joins TRBV4-1 and TRBJ2-6; D ambiguous. Germline-derived CDR1 and CDR2 are MGHRA and YSYEKL. The V end lost 3 bases, the J end lost 0 bases, and 9 bases lay between the germline ends. This CDR3 is 16 amino acids long. The CDR3 is CASSQEGNSGANVLTF. Here the CDR3 DNA reads TGCGCCAGCAGCCAGGAAGGGAACTCTGGGGCCAACGTCCTGACTTTC.

This clonotype was found many times. The chain recombines TRBV7-3 with TRBJ1-6, with 8 bases aligning to TRBD1. This CDR3 is 16 amino acids long. Per germline, CDR1 SGHTA and CDR2 FQGTGA. Trimming cost V 5 bases and J 6 bases; bases outside gene matches: 9. The CDR3 DNA reads as TGTGCCAGCAGCGCGACAGGGGCGCCTACTAATTCACCCCTCCACTTT. Protein sequence: CASSATGAPTNSPLHF. Combining the CDR3 with reference TRBV7-3 and TRBJ1-6 gives the whole variable domain GAGVSQTPSNKVTEKGKYVELRCDPISGHTALYWYRQSLGQGPEFLIYFQGTGAADDSGLPNDRFFAVRPEGSVSTLKIQRTERGDSAVYLCASSATGAPTNSPLHFGNGTRLTVT.

The V gene is TRBV20-1, the J gene TRBJ2-3, with a possible D match to TRBD1 (6 bases). The CDR3 has 13 residues. Trimming shortened V by 5 bases and J by 11 bases, and 20 bases separated the two germline ends. Germline CDR1 and CDR2: DFQATT and SNEGSKA (reference sequence). Written as DNA, the CDR3 is TGCAGTGCTCAGGCGCAACAGGGTTGGAAGCAGTATTTT. This codes for CSAQAQQGWKQYF.

At least ten counts were recorded for this clonotype. The chain couples TRBV7-2 to TRBJ1-1, with TRBD1 identical over 7 bases. CDR3 size: 15 residues. V gave up 5 bases and J gave up 1 base; unmatched junction bases: 7. Germline V gene data show CDR1 as SGHTA and CDR2 as FQGNSA. As DNA, the CDR3 is TGTGCCAGCAGCCCCCTACAGGGGAGGAACACTGAAGCTTTCTTT. This sequence encodes CASSPLQGRNTEAFF. Using reference TRBV7-2 and TRBJ1-1 for the parts outside the CDR3, the full variable domain is GAGVSQSPSNKVTEKGKDVELRCDPISGHTALYWYRQSLGQGLEFLIYFQGNSAPDKSGLPSDRFSAERTGGSVSTLTIQRTQQEDSAVYLCASSPLQGRNTEAFFGQGTRLTVV.

At least ten counts were recorded for this clonotype. V is TRBV7-2 and J is TRBJ2-5; TRBD1 matches at 8 bases. Germline V lookup: CDR1 SGHTA, CDR2 FQGNSA. The CDR3 sequence is 14 residues long. The V gene end was trimmed by 5 bases and the J gene end by 5 bases; junction bases not matched to a gene: 7. DNA for the CDR3: TGTGCCAGCAGCCGTCAGGGGGCGGGGGAGACCCAGTACTTC. Translating it yields CASSRQGAGETQYF.

The chain combines TRBV20-1 with TRBJ2-5; possibly TRBD1 or TRBD2 for D (5 bases each). The V and J ends lost 3 bases and 5 bases respectively, with 22 bases between them. CDR1 is DFQATT, CDR2 SNEGSKA, per germline (reference sequence). CDR3 size: 16 residues. CDR3 protein: CSASRPGEGTGETQYF. The CDR3 bases are TGCAGTGCTAGCCGACCAGGAGAAGGGACCGGTGAGACCCAGTACTTC.

In its sample, this clonotype was seen many times. The V and J genes are TRBV10-3 and TRBJ2-1; 9 positions match TRBD2. The CDR3 spans 15 residues. Germline trimming cut 2 bases from V and 6 bases from J; bases unmatched to any gene: 5. Per germline, CDR1 ENHRY and CDR2 SYGVKD. The CDR3 loop is CAISETGTSSNEQFF. The CDR3, as DNA: TGTGCCATCAGTGAGACCGGGACTAGCAGCAATGAGCAGTTCTTC.